The T cell receptor (beta chain) under discussion was sequenced for a study of blood T cell repertoires in COVID-19. About the research overall: Some COVID-19 samples were acute and others convalescent; all came from the United States, Italy and Spain.

Original handling: Cell counts per sample came from amplifying reference gene primers. TCRdb's table, derived via immunoSEQ multiplex PCR, lists solely in-frame clones and lacks some. That table gives V, J and clone size, and the DNA gave D and trimming. The sample has around 290,000 clones, about 86% seen once. Germline CDR1 reads ENHRY; CDR2 reads SYGVKD. The ends were cut back, 7 bases at V and 5 bases at J, with 12 bases in the middle. The CDR3 length is 13 residues. During active infection, Seattle patients enrolled and were then monitored through disease. The chain joins TRBV10-3 to TRBJ2-1, with D unresolved. The specimen was peripheral blood. The clonotype comes from a woman in her seventies with COVID-19, enrolled during active disease. In DNA form, the CDR3 reads TGTGCCATCAAGGCCACTGAGGACAATGAGCAGTTCTTC. This gives the protein CAIKATEDNEQFF.